The rows below give T cell receptor beta chains drawn from one sample of a study of identical twins. TCRdb reanalysed the 5' RACE reads using MiXCR and keeps one entry per CDR3 protein. The data show approximately 220,000 distinct CDR3 sequences, 6% to 9% seen once. This sample also belongs to another study, concerning yellow fever vaccine responses in identical twins.

Source material: memory (CD45RO+) T cells sorted from blood. All receptors come from a woman in her late teens or twenties in good health. Each CDR3 is given with its conserved first and last residue. D genes are given only for firm matches. The size field is filled for only some rows; it gives once, few, many or a size class.

clone_size: many; j_call: TRBJ1-2; d_call: TRBD1; v_call: TRBV12-3/TRBV12-4; cdr3_nt: TGTGCCAGCAGTTTTAAGGGGGCGCATGGCTACACCTTC; cdr3_aa: CASSFKGAHGYTF
clone_size: few; j_call: TRBJ2-6; d_call: NA; v_call: TRBV7-9; cdr3_nt: TGTGCCAGCAGTTCCAGGCTCTCAGGGGCCAACGTCCTGACTTTC; cdr3_aa: CASSSRLSGANVLTF
clone_size: many; j_call: TRBJ2-3; d_call: TRBD1; v_call: TRBV27; cdr3_nt: TGTGCCAGCAGTTTGACGCCGGGACAGGGTGCAGATACGCAGTATTTT; cdr3_aa: CASSLTPGQGADTQYF
clone_size: NA; j_call: TRBJ1-2; d_call: NA; v_call: TRBV24-1; cdr3_nt: TGTGCCACCAGTGACCCACTAGATCCTGCTAACTATGGCTACACCTTC; cdr3_aa: CATSDPLDPANYGYTF
clone_size: many; j_call: TRBJ2-5; d_call: NA; v_call: TRBV20-1; cdr3_nt: TGCAGTGCTAGAGATTGGCAGCGGATTCTCCAAGAGACCCAGTACTTC; cdr3_aa: CSARDWQRILQETQYF
clone_size: many; j_call: TRBJ2-7; d_call: TRBD2; v_call: TRBV27; cdr3_nt: TGTGCCAGCAACCCAACTAGCGGGATCACCTACGAGCAGTACTTC; cdr3_aa: CASNPTSGITYEQYF
clone_size: many; j_call: TRBJ1-1; d_call: NA; v_call: TRBV7-8; cdr3_nt: TGTGCCAGCAGCTTAATTAACAGGGAGGGCACTGAAGCTTTCTTT; cdr3_aa: CASSLINREGTEAFF
clone_size: NA; j_call: TRBJ1-2; d_call: TRBD1; v_call: TRBV24-1; cdr3_nt: TGTGCCACCGCTACTTCCGGGACAGAAGATTATGGCTACACCTTC; cdr3_aa: CATATSGTEDYGYTF
clone_size: many; j_call: TRBJ2-7; d_call: NA; v_call: TRBV5-1; cdr3_nt: TGCGCCAGCAGCTTGTGGCAGGCTGGGTACGAGCAGTACTTC; cdr3_aa: CASSLWQAGYEQYF
clone_size: many; j_call: TRBJ1-4; d_call: TRBD1; v_call: TRBV12-3/TRBV12-4; cdr3_nt: TGTGCCAGCACCCGGATCACAGGGGGCTTCAATGAAAAACTGTTTTTT; cdr3_aa: CASTRITGGFNEKLFF
clone_size: few; j_call: TRBJ2-1; d_call: NA; v_call: TRBV3-1; cdr3_nt: TGTGCCAGCAGCCCTCTAGGGGGGCCCTACAATGAGCAGTTCTTC; cdr3_aa: CASSPLGGPYNEQFF
clone_size: many; j_call: TRBJ2-5; d_call: NA; v_call: TRBV5-1; cdr3_nt: TGCGCCAGCAGCTATGACAGAGGGTGGACCCAGTACTTC; cdr3_aa: CASSYDRGWTQYF
clone_size: NA; j_call: TRBJ2-4; d_call: NA; v_call: TRBV6-1; cdr3_nt: TGTGCCAGCAGCGAGCGGACCGGGGAGTACTTC; cdr3_aa: CASSERTGEYF
clone_size: NA; j_call: TRBJ1-5; d_call: TRBD1; v_call: TRBV3-1; cdr3_nt: TGTGCCAGCAGCCAAGGGACAGGTAGCAATCAGCCCCAGCATTTT; cdr3_aa: CASSQGTGSNQPQHF
clone_size: NA; j_call: TRBJ2-5; d_call: NA; v_call: TRBV7-9; cdr3_nt: TGTGCCAGCAGCTTGGGATGGGGTCAAGAGACCCAGTACTTC; cdr3_aa: CASSLGWGQETQYF
clone_size: few; j_call: TRBJ2-5; d_call: NA; v_call: TRBV29-1; cdr3_nt: TGCAGCGTTCGGGTGGAGACCCAGTACTTC; cdr3_aa: CSVRVETQYF
clone_size: many; j_call: TRBJ2-7; d_call: TRBD2; v_call: TRBV6-1; cdr3_nt: TGTGCCAGCAGGGGGACTAGCGCGATCTCCTACGAGCAGTACTTC; cdr3_aa: CASRGTSAISYEQYF
clone_size: NA; j_call: TRBJ2-1; d_call: TRBD1; v_call: TRBV6-1; cdr3_nt: TGTGCCAGCAGTGTGGCCCCGGGCAGGGGGTACATCGGGGACTACAATGAGCAGTTCTTC; cdr3_aa: CASSVAPGRGYIGDYNEQFF
clone_size: few; j_call: TRBJ2-3; d_call: TRBD2; v_call: TRBV7-3; cdr3_nt: TGTGCCAGCAGCTTAATACTAGCGGGAGGCACAGATACGCAGTATTTT; cdr3_aa: CASSLILAGGTDTQYF
clone_size: few; j_call: TRBJ1-3; d_call: NA; v_call: TRBV20-1; cdr3_nt: TGCAGTGCTAGATCCGGGGGCGATGGAAACACCATATATTTT; cdr3_aa: CSARSGGDGNTIYF
clone_size: NA; j_call: TRBJ2-1; d_call: TRBD2; v_call: TRBV7-7; cdr3_nt: TGTGCTAGCAGCATCGGGACTAGGGAGGACAATGAGCAGTTCTTC; cdr3_aa: CASSIGTREDNEQFF
clone_size: few; j_call: TRBJ2-7; d_call: NA; v_call: TRBV4-3; cdr3_nt: TGCGCCAGCAGCCAAGAACGTGTATGGGGGCCCTGGGAGCAGTACTTC; cdr3_aa: CASSQERVWGPWEQYF
clone_size: few; j_call: TRBJ2-3; d_call: TRBD2; v_call: TRBV4-1; cdr3_nt: TGCGCCAGCAGCCAAGATGCGGGGGGGCTTGTAGATACGCAGTATTTT; cdr3_aa: CASSQDAGGLVDTQYF
clone_size: few; j_call: TRBJ1-6; d_call: NA; v_call: TRBV6-1; cdr3_nt: TGTGCCAGCAGTGGAGACAGTTCTAATTCACCCCTCCACTTT; cdr3_aa: CASSGDSSNSPLHF
clone_size: many; j_call: TRBJ2-1; d_call: NA; v_call: TRBV29-1; cdr3_nt: TGCAGCGTTTCAGGGGGAGTTAGCGGGTCCACCTACAATGAGCAGTTCTTC; cdr3_aa: CSVSGGVSGSTYNEQFF
clone_size: many; j_call: TRBJ1-1; d_call: NA; v_call: TRBV12-3/TRBV12-4; cdr3_nt: TGTGCCAGCAGTCCCACATTGAACACTGAAGCTTTCTTT; cdr3_aa: CASSPTLNTEAFF
clone_size: NA; j_call: TRBJ2-1; d_call: NA; v_call: TRBV9; cdr3_nt: TGTGCCAGCAGCGTAGACCAGGGCTTGGGCAATGAGCAGTTCTTC; cdr3_aa: CASSVDQGLGNEQFF
clone_size: few; j_call: TRBJ1-6; d_call: NA; v_call: TRBV7-3; cdr3_nt: TGTGCCAGCAGCTTAAGGGCGGATAATTCACCCCTCCACTTT; cdr3_aa: CASSLRADNSPLHF
clone_size: NA; j_call: TRBJ2-5; d_call: NA; v_call: TRBV7-8; cdr3_nt: TGTGCCAGCAGCTTAGGGACGAAAGAGACCCAGTACTTC; cdr3_aa: CASSLGTKETQYF
clone_size: few; j_call: TRBJ2-7; d_call: TRBD2; v_call: TRBV2; cdr3_nt: TGTGCCAGCAGCCGGGGGGATTACGAGCAGTACTTC; cdr3_aa: CASSRGDYEQYF
clone_size: NA; j_call: TRBJ2-5; d_call: NA; v_call: TRBV6-4; cdr3_nt: TGTGCCAGCAGTGATAGGCTCCACGGGACCCAGTACTTC; cdr3_aa: CASSDRLHGTQYF
clone_size: many; j_call: TRBJ1-1; d_call: NA; v_call: TRBV12-3/TRBV12-4; cdr3_nt: TGTGCCAGCAGTTCCCGCAGGGGCCCTATGAACACTGAAGCTTTCTTT; cdr3_aa: CASSSRRGPMNTEAFF
clone_size: NA; j_call: TRBJ2-1; d_call: TRBD2; v_call: TRBV6-5; cdr3_nt: TGTGCCAGCAGTTGGAGGCTAGCGGGCACATTCTACAATGAGCAGTTCTTC; cdr3_aa: CASSWRLAGTFYNEQFF
clone_size: many; j_call: TRBJ2-5; d_call: NA; v_call: TRBV6-2/TRBV6-3; cdr3_nt: TGTGCCAGCAGTTACGGGCTAGCGATGGGGACCCAGTACTTC; cdr3_aa: CASSYGLAMGTQYF
clone_size: NA; j_call: TRBJ2-3; d_call: NA; v_call: TRBV10-1; cdr3_nt: TGCGCCAGCAGTGAACCCGAGAGCACAGATACGCAGTATTTT; cdr3_aa: CASSEPESTDTQYF
clone_size: many; j_call: TRBJ1-2; d_call: TRBD1; v_call: TRBV4-3; cdr3_nt: TGCGCCAGCAGCCAAGAGACAGGGGGGGGCTATGGCTACACCTTC; cdr3_aa: CASSQETGGGYGYTF
clone_size: few; j_call: TRBJ2-1; d_call: NA; v_call: TRBV6-1; cdr3_nt: TGTGCCAGCAGACCCTTCGGGGCTAGCTCGCTCAACAATGAGCAGTTCTTC; cdr3_aa: CASRPFGASSLNNEQFF
clone_size: many; j_call: TRBJ1-1; d_call: NA; v_call: TRBV12-3/TRBV12-4; cdr3_nt: TGTGCCAGCAGTTTGTCTGGGGACGGGGGGATTGAAGCTTTCTTT; cdr3_aa: CASSLSGDGGIEAFF
clone_size: NA; j_call: TRBJ2-7; d_call: TRBD2; v_call: TRBV5-1; cdr3_nt: TGCGCCAGCAGCCGGGAGGGCCCCACCTACGAGCAGTACTTC; cdr3_aa: CASSREGPTYEQYF
clone_size: many; j_call: TRBJ2-5; d_call: NA; v_call: TRBV2; cdr3_nt: TGTGCCAGCAGTGCGCAGCAGGGCCCGGGGTCAGAGACCCAGTACTTC; cdr3_aa: CASSAQQGPGSETQYF
clone_size: few; j_call: TRBJ1-2; d_call: NA; v_call: TRBV24-1; cdr3_nt: TGTGCCACCAGTTACGGCGGAAACTATGGCTACACCTTC; cdr3_aa: CATSYGGNYGYTF
clone_size: few; j_call: TRBJ2-5; d_call: NA; v_call: TRBV5-1; cdr3_nt: TGCGCCAGCAGCCGAACCGGGAGCTCGGAAGAGACCCAGTACTTC; cdr3_aa: CASSRTGSSEETQYF
clone_size: NA; j_call: TRBJ2-1; d_call: NA; v_call: TRBV28; cdr3_nt: TGTGCCAGCAGTCTATCCCTCTTGGGGAGCTCCTACAATGAGCAGTTCTTC; cdr3_aa: CASSLSLLGSSYNEQFF
clone_size: NA; j_call: TRBJ2-7; d_call: NA; v_call: TRBV30; cdr3_nt: TGTGCCTGGACTCGTCCGAAAGCCCCCTACGAGCAGTACTTC; cdr3_aa: CAWTRPKAPYEQYF
clone_size: many; j_call: TRBJ2-7; d_call: TRBD1; v_call: TRBV3-1; cdr3_nt: TGTGCCAGCAGCCAACTGACAGGGGGCAGTAAGTACTTC; cdr3_aa: CASSQLTGGSKYF
clone_size: many; j_call: TRBJ2-4; d_call: TRBD2; v_call: TRBV4-3; cdr3_nt: TGCGCCAGCAGCCAATCTCGTTCGGGAGGGAGGTTAAACATTCAGTACTTC; cdr3_aa: CASSQSRSGGRLNIQYF
clone_size: NA; j_call: TRBJ1-2; d_call: NA; v_call: TRBV12-3/TRBV12-4; cdr3_nt: TGTGCCAGCAGTTTAGGTCAGCGGGGGGATAACTATGGCTACACCTTC; cdr3_aa: CASSLGQRGDNYGYTF
clone_size: NA; j_call: TRBJ2-3; d_call: NA; v_call: TRBV5-4; cdr3_nt: TGTGCCAGCAGCTCCAACCGGGACGATACGCAGTATTTT; cdr3_aa: CASSSNRDDTQYF
clone_size: many; j_call: TRBJ2-5; d_call: TRBD1; v_call: TRBV12-3/TRBV12-4; cdr3_nt: TGTGCCAGCAGTTTAGCGGGGGACAGGGGAAGGGAGACCCAGTACTTC; cdr3_aa: CASSLAGDRGRETQYF
clone_size: many; j_call: TRBJ2-3; d_call: TRBD1; v_call: TRBV6-4; cdr3_nt: TGTGCCAGCAGTGATAGGACAGGAGGCACAGATACGCAGTATTTT; cdr3_aa: CASSDRTGGTDTQYF
clone_size: many; j_call: TRBJ2-1; d_call: TRBD1; v_call: TRBV5-1; cdr3_nt: TGCGCCAGCACCGGGACAGGGGGCTATGAGCAGTTCTTC; cdr3_aa: CASTGTGGYEQFF
clone_size: few; j_call: TRBJ2-5; d_call: NA; v_call: TRBV28; cdr3_nt: TGTGCCAGCGCGAAGAGTGGGGGGATATTTGAGACCCAGTACTTC; cdr3_aa: CASAKSGGIFETQYF
clone_size: NA; j_call: TRBJ1-1; d_call: NA; v_call: TRBV19; cdr3_nt: TGTGCCAGTACCGTCAGACCTCTTAAGGCGACTGAAGCTTTCTTT; cdr3_aa: CASTVRPLKATEAFF